The 21 T cell receptor beta chains in this list originate from one sample, sequenced in a study of CD8 T cells in ankylosing spondylitis. TCRdb recomputed calls from the 5' RACE reads with MiXCR, one row per CDR3 protein. The sample consists of about 140,000 distinct CDR3 sequences, roughly 8.8% of them appearing once. The sequencing sample was made of synovial fluid, either unsorted or a sorted T cell fraction (not recorded which). The receptor source for this set is a male donor with ankylosing spondylitis.

The rearrangement uses TRBV9 and TRBJ2-5; D gene ambiguous. Looked up from germline, CDR1 is SGDLS and CDR2 is YYNGEE. The CDR3 sequence is 14 residues long. V lost 0 bases and J lost 7, with 13 bases in between. CDR3 sequence (DNA): TGTGCCAGCAGCGTAGCTGCGACCCTAGGGACCCAGTACTTC. It specifies CASSVAATLGTQYF.

CDR3 protein: CASGDRLGKLFF. CDR3 DNA: TGTGCCAGCGGGGATAGGTTGGGAAAACTGTTTTTT. The chain joins TRBV7-2 to TRBJ1-4; D gene ambiguous. This CDR3 is 12 amino acids long. Germline V gene lookup returns CDR1 SGHTA and CDR2 FQGNSA. Trimming stripped 8 bases from V and 10 bases from J, with 14 bases between.

With respect to this clonotype: A much more abundant neighbour one base away suggests this may be a read error. The chain has TRBV7-9 and TRBJ1-2; 7 bases align to TRBD1. This CDR3 is 12 amino acids long. Looked up from germline, CDR1 is SEHNR and CDR2 is FQNEAQ (reference sequence). The CDR3 region is CVSSYDRAGYTF. The DNA for the CDR3 is TGTGTCAGCAGCTACGACAGGGCTGGCTACACCTTC.

This chain joins TRBV7-2 and TRBJ2-7; 7 bases are a match to TRBD1. The V gene's germline CDR1 is SGHTA and CDR2 FQGNSA. Trimming at V came to 1 base and at J to 7 bases, leaving 10 bases not matched to a gene. The CDR3 covers 15 residues. The DNA for the CDR3 is TGTGCCAGCAGCTTAGGCCCAGGGGGAATGAGGGAGCAGTACTTC. This gives the protein CASSLGPGGMREQYF.

This clonotype was seen ten or more times. The CDR3 here is CASSSLGTSAQETQYF. CDR3 nucleotides: TGTGCCAGCAGTAGCTTAGGTACTAGCGCACAAGAGACCCAGTACTTC. The genes are TRBV25-1 and TRBJ2-5, with 7 bases identical to TRBD2. Germline V CDR1 and CDR2: MGHDK, SYGVNS. The CDR3 length is 16 residues. The V gene end was trimmed by 5 bases and the J gene end by 2 bases; junction bases not matched to a gene: 11.

This clonotype has just one count. The V gene is TRBV7-2, the J gene TRBJ1-3; tentative D call: TRBD1 (5 bases). Germline CDR1 and CDR2: SGHTA and FQGNSA. The CDR3 spans 15 residues. Trimming pared 2 bases from V and 2 bases from J, leaving 10 bases between. The CDR3: CASSLLVGAGNTIYF. The DNA of the CDR3 is TGTGCCAGCAGCTTATTAGTAGGGGCTGGAAACACCATATATTTT.

This clonotype ranks as medium-sized (0.01 to 0.1%). This rearrangement joins TRBV5-1 to TRBJ2-1; a weak D match, TRBD2 (6 bases). CDR3 size: 16 residues. Germline values: CDR1 SGHRS, CDR2 YFSETQ. V lost 2 bases, J lost 0 bases, and 12 bases lay in between. Written as DNA, the CDR3 is TGCGCCAGCAGCTTTGTGCCAGCGGGCTCCTACAATGAGCAGTTCTTC. It yields the protein CASSFVPAGSYNEQFF.

The count of this clonotype is one. The chain has TRBV9 and TRBJ2-3; 10 nucleotides agree with TRBD2. J was trimmed by 2 bases and V by 4 bases; bases with no gene match: 7. This CDR3 has 16 amino acids. Germline CDR1 and CDR2: SGDLS and YYNGEE. CDR3 amino acids: CASSPRGLATTDTQYF. The CDR3 DNA sequence: TGTGCCAGCAGCCCCCGGGGACTAGCGACCACAGATACGCAGTATTTT. Filled out from reference TRBV9 and TRBJ2-3, the complete variable domain reads DSGVTQTPKHLITATGQRVTLRCSPRSGDLSVYWYQQSLDQGLQFLIQYYNGEERAKGNILERFSAQQFPDLHSELNLSSLELGDSALYFCASSPRGLATTDTQYFGPGTRLTVL.

This clonotype was detected a few times. V usage is TRBV19 and J usage is TRBJ2-1; D may correspond to TRBD1 or TRBD2 (5 bases each). This CDR3 region has 16 residues. V lost 4 bases to trimming and J lost 2 bases, with 15 bases between them. Germline-derived CDR1 and CDR2 are LNHDA and SQIVND (reference sequence). DNA for the CDR3: TGTGCCAGTAGTACCACCGGGACGCGAACCTACAATGAGCAGTTCTTC. This sequence encodes CASSTTGTRTYNEQFF.

This clonotype appeared many times. V and J are TRBV20-1 and TRBJ1-4; possible D gene TRBD1, 5 bases. This CDR3 comprises 16 residues. The V end lost 3 bases, the J end lost 8 bases, and 22 bases lay between the germline ends. Per germline, CDR1 DFQATT and CDR2 SNEGSKA (reference sequence). The CDR3 DNA sequence: TGCAGTGCTAGTAGGGCAGGGATGGGCGTCGGGGAAAAACTGTTTTTT. Its protein is CSASRAGMGVGEKLFF.

This clonotype was recorded a few times. The V and J genes are TRBV7-3 and TRBJ2-5; possible D gene TRBD2, 5 bases. The CDR3 runs to 15 residues. The V and J ends lost 5 bases and 2 bases respectively, with 15 bases between them. Germline V gene data show CDR1 as SGHTA and CDR2 as FQGTGA. In DNA, the CDR3 is TGTGCCAGCAGCCCCGGGGTCTCCCTACAAGAGACCCAGTACTTC. It is translated as CASSPGVSLQETQYF.

This clonotype was observed a few times. The CDR3 DNA reads TGTGCCAGCAGAATACAGGGCTCTCAGCCCCAGCATTTT. Protein: CASRIQGSQPQHF. The J gene is TRBJ1-5, the V gene TRBV2; weak D call: TRBD1 (6 bases). The CDR3 has 13 residues. V was clipped by 6 bases and J by 6 bases, with 12 bases between them. Germline values: CDR1 SNHLY, CDR2 FYNNEI.

The V gene is TRBV4-3, the J gene TRBJ2-7; 7 nucleotides align to TRBD2. J was trimmed by 3 bases and V by 1 base; bases with no gene match: 3. The CDR3 contains 14 residues. CDR1 is LGHNA, CDR2 YSLEER, per germline. The CDR3 loop reads CASSQAPGGYEQYF. In DNA, the CDR3 is TGCGCCAGCAGCCAAGCACCGGGAGGCTACGAGCAGTACTTC.

The rearrangement links TRBV6-5 to TRBJ2-3; TRBD2 agrees at 9 bases. CDR3 length: 12 amino acids. Germline trimming cut 6 bases from V and 9 bases from J; bases unmatched to any gene: 4. The germline V gene has CDR1 MNHEY and CDR2 SVGAGI. CDR3 bases: TGTGCCAGCAGGCCTAGCGGGGCCACGCAGTATTTT. It translates to CASRPSGATQYF.

This clonotype showed up many times. This rearrangement joins TRBV5-6 to TRBJ2-5, with a weak D call TRBD2 (6 bases). From germline, CDR1 is SGHDT and CDR2 YYEEEE. This CDR3 comprises 14 residues. V lost 5 bases and J lost 4, with 15 bases in between. The CDR3 protein is CASSSPGLSETQYF. Written as DNA, the CDR3 is TGTGCCAGCAGTTCCCCGGGACTTTCAGAGACCCAGTACTTC.

This clonotype came up a few times. The rearrangement links TRBV7-2 to TRBJ2-3; 7 positions match TRBD2. Germline loops: CDR1 SGHTA, CDR2 FQGNSA. V trimming: 5 bases; J trimming: 2 bases; junction bases outside the gene matches: 10. The CDR3 spans 16 residues. CDR3: CASSPLADYFTDTQYF. CDR3 coding DNA: TGTGCCAGCAGCCCGCTAGCGGACTACTTCACAGATACGCAGTATTTT.

This rearrangement joins TRBV12-5 to TRBJ2-2; 7 nucleotides agree with TRBD2. Looked up from germline, CDR1 is LGHNT and CDR2 is FRNRAP. Losses at the gene ends were 0 bases for V and 10 bases for J; bases not matched to a gene: 20. The CDR3 runs 19 residues. CDR3 protein: CASGLVLDGRSPGGAELFF. The CDR3, as DNA: TGTGCTAGTGGTTTGGTACTCGACGGGAGGTCCCCTGGAGGCGCGGAGCTGTTTTTT.

This clonotype appeared many times. CDR3 region: CAISALSSGLSYNEQFF. CDR3 bases: TGTGCCATCAGTGCTTTATCCTCCGGACTATCCTACAATGAGCAGTTCTTC. The chain carries TRBV10-3 and TRBJ2-1; TRBD2 might be the D (6 bases). Germline values: CDR1 ENHRY, CDR2 SYGVKD. V shed 4 bases and J shed 1 base, with 17 bases lying between them. The CDR3 sequence is 17 residues long.

This clonotype was observed at least ten times. This chain connects TRBV20-1 to TRBJ2-1; no firm D call. The V end lost 7 bases, the J end lost 6 bases, and 19 bases lay between the germline ends. Germline CDR1 is DFQATT and CDR2 is SNEGSKA (reference sequence). The CDR3 spans 14 residues. The CDR3 bases are TGCAGTGTTCCGGACCCCTTATCACCCAATGAGCAGTTCTTC. This encodes CSVPDPLSPNEQFF.

In this sample, this clonotype turned up a few times. This chain uses TRBV7-8 with TRBJ2-7; D is uncertain. CDR1 is SGHVS and CDR2 is FQNEAQ in the germline V gene. The CDR3 sequence is 12 residues long. Trimming cost V 3 bases and J 3 bases, with 6 bases left between them. CDR3 nucleotides: TGTGCCAGCAGCTTTGGGTTCTACGAGCAGTACTTC. This translates into CASSFGFYEQYF.

This clonotype was seen many times. The rearrangement joins TRBV18 to TRBJ2-5; TRBD2 matches 7 bases. The CDR3 covers 16 residues. V lost 6 bases, J lost 2 bases, and 12 bases stayed unmatched. Germline V CDR1 and CDR2: KGHSH, LQKENI. The CDR3 nucleotides are TGTGCCAGCTCTCCCCTCAGGCGGGGGAATCAAGAGACCCAGTACTTC. Amino acids: CASSPLRRGNQETQYF.